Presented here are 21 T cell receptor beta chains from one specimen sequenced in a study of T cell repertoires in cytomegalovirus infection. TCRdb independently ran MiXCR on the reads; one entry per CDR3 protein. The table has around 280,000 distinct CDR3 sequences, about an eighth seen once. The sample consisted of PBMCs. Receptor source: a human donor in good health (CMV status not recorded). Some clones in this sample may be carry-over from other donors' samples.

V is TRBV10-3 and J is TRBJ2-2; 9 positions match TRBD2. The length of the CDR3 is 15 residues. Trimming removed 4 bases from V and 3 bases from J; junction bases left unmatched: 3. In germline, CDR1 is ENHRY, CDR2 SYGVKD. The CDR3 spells CAISAVAGDTGELFF. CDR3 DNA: TGTGCCATCAGTGCAGTAGCGGGGGACACCGGGGAGCTGTTTTTT.

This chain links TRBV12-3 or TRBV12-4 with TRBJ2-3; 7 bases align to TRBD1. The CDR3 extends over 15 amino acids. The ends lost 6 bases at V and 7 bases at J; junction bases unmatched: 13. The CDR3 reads CASRASADRPNTQYF. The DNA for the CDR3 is TGTGCCAGCAGGGCGTCGGCGGACAGGCCAAATACGCAGTATTTT.

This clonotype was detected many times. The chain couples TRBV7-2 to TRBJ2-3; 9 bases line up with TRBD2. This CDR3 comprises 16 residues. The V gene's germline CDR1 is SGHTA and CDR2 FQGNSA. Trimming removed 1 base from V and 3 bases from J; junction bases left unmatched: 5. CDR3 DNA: TGTGCCAGCAGCTTAGGCGGGGGGGCAGGAACAGATACGCAGTATTTT. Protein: CASSLGGGAGTDTQYF.

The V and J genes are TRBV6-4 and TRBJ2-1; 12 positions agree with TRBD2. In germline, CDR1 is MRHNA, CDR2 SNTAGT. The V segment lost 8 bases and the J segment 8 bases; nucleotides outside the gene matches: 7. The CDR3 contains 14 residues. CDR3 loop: CASSTSGGSDEQFF. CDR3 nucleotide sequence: TGTGCCAGCTCCACTAGCGGGGGGTCGGATGAGCAGTTCTTC.

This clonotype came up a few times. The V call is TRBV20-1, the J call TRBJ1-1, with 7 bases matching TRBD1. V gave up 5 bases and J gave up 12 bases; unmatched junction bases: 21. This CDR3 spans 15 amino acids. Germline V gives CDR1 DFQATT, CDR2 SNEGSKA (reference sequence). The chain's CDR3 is CSARRGRQGIEGPFF. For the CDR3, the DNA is TGCAGTGCTCGTAGGGGGCGGCAGGGAATCGAGGGACCTTTCTTT.

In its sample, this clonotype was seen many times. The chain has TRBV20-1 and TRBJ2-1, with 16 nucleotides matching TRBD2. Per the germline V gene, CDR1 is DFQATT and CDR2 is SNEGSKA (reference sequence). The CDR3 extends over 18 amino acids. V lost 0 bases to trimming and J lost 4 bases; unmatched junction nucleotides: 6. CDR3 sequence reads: CSAREKGLAGGPYNEQFF. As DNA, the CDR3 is TGCAGTGCTAGAGAAAAGGGACTAGCGGGGGGGCCTTACAATGAGCAGTTCTTC.

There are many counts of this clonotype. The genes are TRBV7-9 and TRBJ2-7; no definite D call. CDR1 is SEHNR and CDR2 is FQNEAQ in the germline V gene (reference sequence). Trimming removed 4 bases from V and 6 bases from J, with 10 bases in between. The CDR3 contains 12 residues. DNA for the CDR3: TGTGCCAGCAGCTCAGCTGGGGTCGAGCAGTACTTC. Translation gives CASSSAGVEQYF.

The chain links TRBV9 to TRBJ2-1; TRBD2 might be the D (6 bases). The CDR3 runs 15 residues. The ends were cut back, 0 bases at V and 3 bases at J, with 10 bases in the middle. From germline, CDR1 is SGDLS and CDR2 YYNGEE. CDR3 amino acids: CASSVGGLLYNEQFF. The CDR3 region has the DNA TGTGCCAGCAGCGTAGGGGGACTCCTCTACAATGAGCAGTTCTTC. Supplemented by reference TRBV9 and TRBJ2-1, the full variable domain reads DSGVTQTPKHLITATGQRVTLRCSPRSGDLSVYWYQQSLDQGLQFLIQYYNGEERAKGNILERFSAQQFPDLHSELNLSSLELGDSALYFCASSVGGLLYNEQFFGPGTRLTVL.

The CDR3 bases are TGTGCCACCAACGGACAGAGAAACACTGAAGCTTTCTTT. Its translation is CATNGQRNTEAFF. The chain is built from TRBV15 and TRBJ1-1, with D possibly being TRBD1 (6 bases). CDR1 LNHNV and CDR2 YYDKDF come from the germline V gene (reference sequence). Trimming stripped 7 bases from V and 2 bases from J, with 11 bases between. This CDR3 contains 13 residues. Full variable domain (outside the CDR3, taken from reference TRBV15 and TRBJ1-1): DAMVIQNPRYQVTQFGKPVTLSCSQTLNHNVMYWYQQKSSQAPKLLFHYYDKDFNNEADTPDNFQSRRPNTSFCFLDIRSPGLGDTAMYLCATNGQRNTEAFFGQGTRLTVV.

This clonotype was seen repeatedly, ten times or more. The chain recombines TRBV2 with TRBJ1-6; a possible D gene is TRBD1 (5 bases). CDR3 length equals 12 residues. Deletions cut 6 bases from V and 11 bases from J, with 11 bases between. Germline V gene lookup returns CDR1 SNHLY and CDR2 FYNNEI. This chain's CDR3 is CASRGASTPLHF. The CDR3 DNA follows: TGTGCCAGCAGAGGGGCTAGTACACCCCTCCACTTT.

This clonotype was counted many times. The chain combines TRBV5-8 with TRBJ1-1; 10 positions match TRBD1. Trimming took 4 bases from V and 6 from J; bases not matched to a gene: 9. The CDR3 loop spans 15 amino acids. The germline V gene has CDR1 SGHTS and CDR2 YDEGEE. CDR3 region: CASSPWTGGIPEAFF. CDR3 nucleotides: TGTGCCAGCAGCCCATGGACAGGGGGGATCCCTGAAGCTTTCTTT.

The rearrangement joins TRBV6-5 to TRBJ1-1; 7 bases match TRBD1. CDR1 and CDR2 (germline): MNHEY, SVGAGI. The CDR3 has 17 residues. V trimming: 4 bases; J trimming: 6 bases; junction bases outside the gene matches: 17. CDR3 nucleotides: TGTGCCAGCAGTTTGGCAACCGGGACAGCGTACGGTGCTGAAGCTTTCTTT. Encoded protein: CASSLATGTAYGAEAFF.

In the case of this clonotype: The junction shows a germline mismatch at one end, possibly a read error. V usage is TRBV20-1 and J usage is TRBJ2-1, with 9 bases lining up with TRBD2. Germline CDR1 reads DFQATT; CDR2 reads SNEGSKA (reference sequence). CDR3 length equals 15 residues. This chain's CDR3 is CSASPGTSSDNEQFF. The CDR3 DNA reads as TGCAGTGCCTCCCCGGGGACTAGCTCCGACAATGAGCAGTTCTTC.

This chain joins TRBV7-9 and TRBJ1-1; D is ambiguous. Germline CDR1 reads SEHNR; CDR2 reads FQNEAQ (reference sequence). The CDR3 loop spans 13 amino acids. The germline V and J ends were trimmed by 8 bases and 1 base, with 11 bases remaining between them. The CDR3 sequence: CASGETSNTEAFF. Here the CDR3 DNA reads TGTGCCAGCGGGGAGACCTCGAACACTGAAGCTTTCTTT.

The CDR3, as DNA: TGCAGTGCTAGAGAAGTGGGAGGGGGGGATACGCAGTATTTT. Protein: CSAREVGGGDTQYF. The chain joins TRBV20-1 to TRBJ2-3, with D possibly matching TRBD2 (7 bases). V was trimmed by 0 bases and J by 6 bases, leaving 13 bases between them. The germline V gene encodes CDR1 DFQATT and CDR2 SNEGSKA (reference sequence). The CDR3 has 14 residues.

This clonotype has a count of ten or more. The CDR3 sequence is CASSLIGGAAYEQYF. The CDR3 DNA reads as TGTGCCAGCAGTTTAATAGGGGGCGCCGCCTACGAGCAGTACTTC. This sequence joins TRBV27 and TRBJ2-7; TRBD1 matches 7 bases. CDR1 and CDR2 (germline): MNHEY, SMNVEV (reference sequence). The CDR3 spans 15 residues. V lost 2 bases to trimming and J lost 2 bases; unmatched junction nucleotides: 6.

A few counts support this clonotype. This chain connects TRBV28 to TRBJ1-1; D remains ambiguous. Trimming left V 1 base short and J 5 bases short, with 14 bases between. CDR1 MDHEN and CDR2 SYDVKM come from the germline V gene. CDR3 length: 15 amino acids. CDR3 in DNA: TGTGCCAGCAGTTTATTGGATAGGACGGGGACTGAAGCTTTCTTT. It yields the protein CASSLLDRTGTEAFF.

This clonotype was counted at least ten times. The CDR3 bases are TGTGCCAGCAGTGACGGGGCCTACAATGAGCAGTTCTTC. This translates into CASSDGAYNEQFF. This chain connects TRBV2 to TRBJ2-1; a possible D gene is TRBD2 (5 bases). This CDR3 spans 13 amino acids. V shed 3 bases and J shed 2 bases, with 5 bases lying between them. Per germline, CDR1 SNHLY and CDR2 FYNNEI.

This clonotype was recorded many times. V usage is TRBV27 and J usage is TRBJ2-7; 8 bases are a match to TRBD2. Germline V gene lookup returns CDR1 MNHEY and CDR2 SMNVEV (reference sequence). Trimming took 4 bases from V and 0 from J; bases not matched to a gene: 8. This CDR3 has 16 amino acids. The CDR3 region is CASSSTRGGSSYEQYF. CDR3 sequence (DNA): TGTGCCAGCAGTTCGACTCGGGGGGGATCCTCCTACGAGCAGTACTTC.

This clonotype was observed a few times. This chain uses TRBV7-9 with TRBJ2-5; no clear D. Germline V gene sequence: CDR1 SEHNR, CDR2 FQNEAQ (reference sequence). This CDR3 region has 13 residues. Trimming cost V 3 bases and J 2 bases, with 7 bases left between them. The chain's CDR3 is CASSFRQQETQYF. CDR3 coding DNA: TGTGCCAGCAGCTTCCGGCAGCAAGAGACCCAGTACTTC. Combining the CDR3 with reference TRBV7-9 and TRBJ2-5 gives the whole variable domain DTGVSQNPRHKITKRGQNVTFRCDPISEHNRLYWYRQTLGQGPEFLTYFQNEAQLEKSRLLSDRFSAERPKGSFSTLEIQRTEQGDSAMYLCASSFRQQETQYFGPGTRLLVL.

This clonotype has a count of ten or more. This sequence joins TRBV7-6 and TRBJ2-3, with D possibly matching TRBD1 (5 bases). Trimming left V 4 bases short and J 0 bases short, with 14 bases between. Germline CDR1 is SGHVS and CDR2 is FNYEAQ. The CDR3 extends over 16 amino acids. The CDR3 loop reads CASSSSQGRSTDTQYF. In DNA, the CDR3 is TGTGCCAGCAGCTCGTCCCAGGGAAGGAGCACAGATACGCAGTATTTT. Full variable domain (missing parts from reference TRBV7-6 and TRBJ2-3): GAGVSQSPRYKVTKRGQDVALRCDPISGHVSLYWYRQALGQGPEFLTYFNYEAQQDKSGLPNDRFSAERPEGSISTLTIQRTEQRDSAMYRCASSSSQGRSTDTQYFGPGTRLTVL.